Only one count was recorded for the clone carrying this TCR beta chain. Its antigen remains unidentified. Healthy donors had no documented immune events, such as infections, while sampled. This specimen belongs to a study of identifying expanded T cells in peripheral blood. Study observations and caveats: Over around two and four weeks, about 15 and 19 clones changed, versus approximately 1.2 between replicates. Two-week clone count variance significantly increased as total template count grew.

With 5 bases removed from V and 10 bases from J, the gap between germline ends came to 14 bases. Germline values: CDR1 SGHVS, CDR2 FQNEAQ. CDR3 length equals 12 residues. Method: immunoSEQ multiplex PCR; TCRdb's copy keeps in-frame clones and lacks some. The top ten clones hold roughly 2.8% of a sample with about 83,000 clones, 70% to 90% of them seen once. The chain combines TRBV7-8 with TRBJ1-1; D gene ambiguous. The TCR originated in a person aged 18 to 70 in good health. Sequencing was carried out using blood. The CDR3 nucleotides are TGTGCCAGCAGCCGGACCCCTGGACTAGCTTTCTTT. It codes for CASSRTPGLAFF.